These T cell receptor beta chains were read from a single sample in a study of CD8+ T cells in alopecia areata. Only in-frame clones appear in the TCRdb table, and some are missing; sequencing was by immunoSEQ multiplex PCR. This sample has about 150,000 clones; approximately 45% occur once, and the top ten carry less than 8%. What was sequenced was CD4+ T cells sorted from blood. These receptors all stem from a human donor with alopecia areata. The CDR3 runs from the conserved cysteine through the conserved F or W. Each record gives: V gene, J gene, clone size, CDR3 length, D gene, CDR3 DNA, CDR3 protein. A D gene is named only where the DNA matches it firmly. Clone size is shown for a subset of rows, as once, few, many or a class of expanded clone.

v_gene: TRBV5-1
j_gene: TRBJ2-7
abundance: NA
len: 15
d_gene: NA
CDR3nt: TGCGCCAGCAGCTTGGTAGGAGGGGGCACGTACGAGCAGTACTTC
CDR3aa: CASSLVGGGTYEQYF

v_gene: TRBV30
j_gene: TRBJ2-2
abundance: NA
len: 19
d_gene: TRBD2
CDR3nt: TGTGCCTGGAGTGCCTCCCCTGGACTAGCGGTGGGTGCCACCGGGGAGCTGTTTTTT
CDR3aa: CAWSASPGLAVGATGELFF

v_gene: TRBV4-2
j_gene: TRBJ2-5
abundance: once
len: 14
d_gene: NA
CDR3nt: TGTGCCAGCAGCCAAGATAAGGGGGGAGAGACCCAGTACTTC
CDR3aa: CASSQDKGGETQYF

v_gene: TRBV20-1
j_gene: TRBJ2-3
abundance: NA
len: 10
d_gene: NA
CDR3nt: TGCAGTGCTAGTGTGGATACGCAGTATTTT
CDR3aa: CSASVDTQYF

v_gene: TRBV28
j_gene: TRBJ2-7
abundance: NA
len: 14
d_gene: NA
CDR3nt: TGTGCCAGCAGTGTAGCGGTCAGGGCCTACGAGCAGTACTTC
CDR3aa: CASSVAVRAYEQYF

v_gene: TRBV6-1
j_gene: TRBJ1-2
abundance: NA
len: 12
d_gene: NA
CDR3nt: TGTGCCAGCAGGTTCATAGGAGATGGCTACACCTTC
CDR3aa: CASRFIGDGYTF

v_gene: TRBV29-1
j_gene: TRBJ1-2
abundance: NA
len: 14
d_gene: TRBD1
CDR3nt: TGCAGCGCCACCGGGACAGACTCTAACTATGGCTACACCTTC
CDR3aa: CSATGTDSNYGYTF

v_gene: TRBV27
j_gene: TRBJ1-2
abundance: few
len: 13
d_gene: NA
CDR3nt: TGTGCCAGCAGTCTCACCAGGGACTATGGCTACACCTTC
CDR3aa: CASSLTRDYGYTF

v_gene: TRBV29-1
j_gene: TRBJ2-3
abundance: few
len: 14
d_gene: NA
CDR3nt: TGCAGCGTTGTCGTGGGAGGTTTCACAGATACGCAGTATTTT
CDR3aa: CSVVVGGFTDTQYF

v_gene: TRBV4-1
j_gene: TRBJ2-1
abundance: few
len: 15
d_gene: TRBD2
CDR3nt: TGCGCCAGCAGCCAAGATACAGCGGGAGTGGATGAGCAGTTCTTC
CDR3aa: CASSQDTAGVDEQFF

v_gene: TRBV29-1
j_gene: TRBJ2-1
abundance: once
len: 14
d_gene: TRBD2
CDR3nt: TGCAGCGTTGGCGGGACTAGCGGATACAATGAGCAGTTCTTC
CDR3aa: CSVGGTSGYNEQFF

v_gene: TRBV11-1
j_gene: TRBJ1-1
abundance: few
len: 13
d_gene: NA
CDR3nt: TGTGCCAGCAGCTTCCAGGGAAACACTGAAGCTTTCTTT
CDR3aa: CASSFQGNTEAFF

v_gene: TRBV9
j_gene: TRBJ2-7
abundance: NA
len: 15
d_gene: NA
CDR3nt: TGTGCCAGCAGCGAACGCGGGGTCCAGGGTAGCGAGCAGTACTTC
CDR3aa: CASSERGVQGSEQYF

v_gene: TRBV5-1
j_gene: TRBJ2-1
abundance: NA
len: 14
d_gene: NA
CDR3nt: TGCGCCAGCAGCTTGGGACTAGATGCGAACGAGCAGTTCTTC
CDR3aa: CASSLGLDANEQFF

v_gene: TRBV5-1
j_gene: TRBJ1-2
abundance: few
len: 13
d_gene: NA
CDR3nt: TGCGCCAGCAGCCCTGGACAGAACTATGGCTACACCTTC
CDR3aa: CASSPGQNYGYTF

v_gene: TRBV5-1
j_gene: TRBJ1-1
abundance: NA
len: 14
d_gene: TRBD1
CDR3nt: TGCGCCAGCAGCTTGGGACGGACAGGGGCTGAAGCTTTCTTT
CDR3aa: CASSLGRTGAEAFF

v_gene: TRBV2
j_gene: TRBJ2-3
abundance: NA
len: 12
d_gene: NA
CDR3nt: TGTGCCAGCTCGCCAGGGCTAGATACGCAGTATTTT
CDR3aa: CASSPGLDTQYF

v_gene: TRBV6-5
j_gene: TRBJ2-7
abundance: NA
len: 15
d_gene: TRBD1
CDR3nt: TGTGCCAGCAGGATAAGGACAGGGGGCTCCTACGAGCAGTACTTC
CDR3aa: CASRIRTGGSYEQYF

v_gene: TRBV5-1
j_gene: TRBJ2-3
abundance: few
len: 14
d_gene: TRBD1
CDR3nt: TGCGCCAGCAGCGTATGGACAGGCCCAGATACGCAGTATTTT
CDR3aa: CASSVWTGPDTQYF

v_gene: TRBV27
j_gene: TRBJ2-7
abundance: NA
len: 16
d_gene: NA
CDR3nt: TGTGCCAGCAGTTTATACCCGGGACCAGGAGGGGACGAGCAGTACTTC
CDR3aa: CASSLYPGPGGDEQYF

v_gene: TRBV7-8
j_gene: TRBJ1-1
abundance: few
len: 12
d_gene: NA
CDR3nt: TGTGCCAGCAGCTTAGTGAGCTCCGAAGCTTTCTTT
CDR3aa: CASSLVSSEAFF

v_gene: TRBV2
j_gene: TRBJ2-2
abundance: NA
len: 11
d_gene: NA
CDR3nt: TGTGCCAGCAGCTTGATCGGGGAGCTGTTTTTT
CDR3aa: CASSLIGELFF

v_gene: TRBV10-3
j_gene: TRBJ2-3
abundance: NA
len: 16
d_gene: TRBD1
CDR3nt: TGTGCCATCAGTGATCGTGCAGGGGGCTACACAGATACGCAGTATTTT
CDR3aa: CAISDRAGGYTDTQYF

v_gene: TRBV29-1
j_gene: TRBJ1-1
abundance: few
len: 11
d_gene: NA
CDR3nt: TGCAGCGTTGTCACAGTCACTGAAGCTTTCTTT
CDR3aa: CSVVTVTEAFF

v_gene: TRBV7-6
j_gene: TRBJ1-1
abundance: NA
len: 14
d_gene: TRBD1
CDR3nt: TGTGCCAGCAGCCCTGATCAGGGGGCCGCTGAAGCTTTCTTT
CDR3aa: CASSPDQGAAEAFF

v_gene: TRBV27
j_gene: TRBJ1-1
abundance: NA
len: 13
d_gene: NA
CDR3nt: TGTGCCAGCAGTGCCCAGAGGGGCACTGAAGCTTTCTTT
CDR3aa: CASSAQRGTEAFF

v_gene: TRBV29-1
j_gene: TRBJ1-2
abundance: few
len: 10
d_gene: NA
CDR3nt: TGCAGCGTTGACCCGCCTGGCTACACCTTC
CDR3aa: CSVDPPGYTF

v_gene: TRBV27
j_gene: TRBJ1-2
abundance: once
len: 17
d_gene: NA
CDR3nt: TGTGCCAGCAGTTCAAACGCCGGGACAAAACGTAACTATGGCTACACCTTC
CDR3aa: CASSSNAGTKRNYGYTF

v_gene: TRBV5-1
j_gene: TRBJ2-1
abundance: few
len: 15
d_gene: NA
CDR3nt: TGCGCCAGCAGCTTGGATGGGACGTTATACAATGAGCAGTTCTTC
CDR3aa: CASSLDGTLYNEQFF

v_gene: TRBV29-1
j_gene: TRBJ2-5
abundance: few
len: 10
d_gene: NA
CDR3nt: TGCAGCGTGGCTTGGGGGACCCAGTACTTC
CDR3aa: CSVAWGTQYF

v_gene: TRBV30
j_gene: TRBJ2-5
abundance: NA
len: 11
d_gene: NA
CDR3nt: TGTGCCTGGAGTGGATTGAAGACCCAGTACTTC
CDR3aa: CAWSGLKTQYF

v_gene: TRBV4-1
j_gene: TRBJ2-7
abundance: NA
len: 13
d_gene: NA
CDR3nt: TGCGCCAGCAGCCATCTGGTGGCCTACGAGCAGTACTTC
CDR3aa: CASSHLVAYEQYF

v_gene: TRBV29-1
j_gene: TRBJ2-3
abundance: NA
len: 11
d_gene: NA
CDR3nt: TGCAGCGTTGCAAATCGTGAAACGCAGTATTTT
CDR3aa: CSVANRETQYF

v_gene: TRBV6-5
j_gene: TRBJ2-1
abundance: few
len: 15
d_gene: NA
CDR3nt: TGTGCCAGCAGGGTTAGCGGAGTTTCCTACAATGAGCAGTTCTTC
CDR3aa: CASRVSGVSYNEQFF

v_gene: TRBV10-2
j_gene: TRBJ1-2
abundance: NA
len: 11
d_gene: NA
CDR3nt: TGCGCCAGCAGTAGCGCAAACGGCTACACCTTC
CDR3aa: CASSSANGYTF

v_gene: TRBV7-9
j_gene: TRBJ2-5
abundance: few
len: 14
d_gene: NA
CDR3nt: TGTGCCAGCAGCATCCTGACCCGGGGAGAGACCCAGTACTTC
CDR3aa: CASSILTRGETQYF

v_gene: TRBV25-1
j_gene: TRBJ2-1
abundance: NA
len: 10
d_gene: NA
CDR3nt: TGTGCCAGCAGTGGGGTTGGGCAGTTCTTC
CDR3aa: CASSGVGQFF

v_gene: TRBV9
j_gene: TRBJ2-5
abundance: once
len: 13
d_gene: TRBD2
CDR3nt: TGTGCCAGCAGCGGAATAGCGGGAGGGACCCAGTACTTC
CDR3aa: CASSGIAGGTQYF

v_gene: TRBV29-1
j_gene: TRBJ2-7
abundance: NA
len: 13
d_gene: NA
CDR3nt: TGCAGCGTTGAAAGACGGGAGACGTCCGAGCAGTACTTC
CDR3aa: CSVERRETSEQYF

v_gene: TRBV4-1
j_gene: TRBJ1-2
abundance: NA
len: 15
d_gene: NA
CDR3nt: TGCGCCAGCAGCCAAGACCCGGGAGGATACTATGGCTACACCTTC
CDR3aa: CASSQDPGGYYGYTF

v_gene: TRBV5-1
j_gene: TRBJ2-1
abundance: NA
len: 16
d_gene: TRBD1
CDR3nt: TGCGCCAGCAGCCCCAGACAGGGTGGGTCCTACAATGAGCAGTTCTTC
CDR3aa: CASSPRQGGSYNEQFF

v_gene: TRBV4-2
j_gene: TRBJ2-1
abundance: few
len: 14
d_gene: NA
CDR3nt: TGTGCCAGCAGCCAAGTAGAGGGTTCCAATGAGCAGTTCTTC
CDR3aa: CASSQVEGSNEQFF

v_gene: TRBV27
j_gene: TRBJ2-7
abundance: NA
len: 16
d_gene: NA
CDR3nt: TGTGCCAGCAGTCGAGTCGGTCTAGCGTCCACCTACGAGCAGTACTTC
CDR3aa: CASSRVGLASTYEQYF

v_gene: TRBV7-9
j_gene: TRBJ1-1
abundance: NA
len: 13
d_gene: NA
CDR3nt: TGTGCCAGCAGCTTAGCACAGAACACTGAAGCTTTCTTT
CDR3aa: CASSLAQNTEAFF

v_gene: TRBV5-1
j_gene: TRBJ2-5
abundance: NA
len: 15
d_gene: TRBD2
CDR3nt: TGCGCCAGCAGCTCGGGACTAGCGGGCCAAGAGACCCAGTACTTC
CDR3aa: CASSSGLAGQETQYF

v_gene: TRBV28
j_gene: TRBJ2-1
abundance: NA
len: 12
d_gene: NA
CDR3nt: TGTGCCAGCTCCGTGTCCTACAATGAGCAGTTCTTC
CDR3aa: CASSVSYNEQFF

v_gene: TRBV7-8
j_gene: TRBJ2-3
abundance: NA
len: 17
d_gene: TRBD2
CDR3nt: TGTGCCAGCAGCTTACAACTAGCGGGAGTGACGAGAGATACGCAGTATTTT
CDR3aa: CASSLQLAGVTRDTQYF

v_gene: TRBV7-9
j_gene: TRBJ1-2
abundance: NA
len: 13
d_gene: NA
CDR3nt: TGTGCCAGCAGCTTGAGTGGGGTCTATGGCTACACCTTC
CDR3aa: CASSLSGVYGYTF

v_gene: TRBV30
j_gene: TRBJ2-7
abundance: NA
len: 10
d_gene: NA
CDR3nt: TGTGCCTGGGGCCTAGCGCAGCAGTACTTC
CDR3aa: CAWGLAQQYF

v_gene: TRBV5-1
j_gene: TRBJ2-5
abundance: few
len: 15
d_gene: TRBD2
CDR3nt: TGCGCCAGCACCAGACTAGCGGGACAACAAGAGACCCAGTACTTC
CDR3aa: CASTRLAGQQETQYF

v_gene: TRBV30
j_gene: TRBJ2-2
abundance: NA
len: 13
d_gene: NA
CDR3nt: TGTGCCTGGAGTTGGGTGATCCCCGGGGAGCTGTTTTTT
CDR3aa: CAWSWVIPGELFF

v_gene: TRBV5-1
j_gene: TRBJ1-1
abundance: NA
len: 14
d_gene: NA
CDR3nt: TGCGCCAGCAGCGAAATGACAGCTGGGGGCGAAGCTTTCTTT
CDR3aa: CASSEMTAGGEAFF

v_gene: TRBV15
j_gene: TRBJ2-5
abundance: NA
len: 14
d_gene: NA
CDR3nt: TGTGCCACCAGCAGAGACAGGGCTCAAGAGACCCAGTACTTC
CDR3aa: CATSRDRAQETQYF